The 5 T cell receptor beta chains given below trace back to one sample, sequenced in a study of naive and memory T cell subsets. Two oligonucleotides, mixed equimolar, formed the beta constant-region primer covering TRBC1 and TRBC2. TCRdb processed the UMI-ligation and nested PCR reads anew with MiXCR; each CDR3 protein has one entry. There are under 150,000 distinct CDR3 sequences in the sample; about 18% occur only once, and just over 0.14% lies in the top ten. The specimen was naive CD4+ T cells from blood. These receptors originate from a human donor in good health.

This clonotype occurred a few times. The chain has TRBV2 and TRBJ1-1, with D possibly TRBD1 on 5 matching bases. The germline V and J ends were trimmed by 3 bases and 10 bases, with 12 bases remaining between them. Germline V gives CDR1 SNHLY, CDR2 FYNNEI. The CDR3 has 12 amino acids. CDR3 nucleotide sequence: TGTGCCAGCAGTGAGGGGGGACTAGGAGCTTTCTTT. The encoded protein is CASSEGGLGAFF.

This clonotype was observed a few times. The chain couples TRBV29-1 to TRBJ2-5; unclear D gene. The CDR3 length is 14 residues. Germline CDR1 and CDR2: SQVTM and ANQGSEA. V was trimmed by 2 bases and J by 5 bases, leaving 15 bases between them. The CDR3 loop reads CSVEPYTSVETQYF. CDR3 in DNA: TGCAGCGTTGAACCGTACACATCGGTCGAGACCCAGTACTTC.

This clonotype was counted ten times or more. The J gene is TRBJ1-4, the V gene TRBV5-1; D is ambiguous. The germline CDR1 and CDR2 sequences are SGHRS and YFSETQ. V lost 1 base to trimming and J lost 0 bases, with 10 bases between them. There are 16 residues in the CDR3. CDR3 DNA: TGCGCCAGCAGCTTGCCTGGAATTGCAACTAATGAAAAACTGTTTTTT. It codes for CASSLPGIATNEKLFF.

This clonotype came up a few times. The chain joins TRBV6-5 to TRBJ2-7; possibly TRBD2 for D (6 bases). This CDR3 is 15 amino acids long. CDR1 MNHEY and CDR2 SVGAGI come from the germline V gene. V was cut by 6 bases and J by 2 bases, with 17 bases left in between. As DNA, the CDR3 is TGTGCCAGCAGGGACGTCGGCGGGACGCCCTACGAGCAGTACTTC. It specifies CASRDVGGTPYEQYF.

The rearrangement joins TRBV6-1 to TRBJ2-1, with 7 bases matching TRBD2. J was trimmed by 7 bases and V by 4 bases; bases with no gene match: 4. Germline V lookup: CDR1 MNHNS, CDR2 SASEGT. This CDR3 contains 13 residues. The CDR3 DNA sequence: TGTGCCAGCAGTGGGCCGGGACTAAATGAGCAGTTCTTC. Translation: CASSGPGLNEQFF.